The rows below give T cell receptor beta chains drawn from one sample of a study of T cell repertoires in cytomegalovirus infection. TCRdb ran MiXCR on the reads and lists one entry per CDR3 protein. The sample contains 150,000 to 200,000 distinct CDR3 sequences, around 14% of which appear only once. Sequencing was performed on PBMCs. The receptors shown here come from a human donor in good health (CMV status not recorded). Some clones in this sample may be carry-over from other donors' samples. Both conserved end residues are part of each CDR3. The D gene is left open where the match is weak. A row's size may be missing; if present it is once, few, many or a size class.

cdr3_aa	cdr3_nt	j_call	clone_size	d_call	v_call
CASSGDRHYNEQFF	TGCGCCAGCAGTGGGGACAGGCACTACAATGAGCAGTTCTTC	TRBJ2-1	.	TRBD1	TRBV23-1
CSAARTGWENGYTF	TGCAGCGCCGCACGAACAGGGTGGGAGAATGGCTACACCTTC	TRBJ1-2	.	.	TRBV29-1
CVSSLALAGAQETQYF	TGTGTCAGCAGTTTAGCACTAGCGGGGGCACAAGAGACCCAGTACTTC	TRBJ2-5	few	TRBD2	TRBV12-3/TRBV12-4
CAISAPPGQGSIGYTF	TGTGCCATCAGTGCTCCCCCGGGACAGGGGTCGATTGGCTACACCTTC	TRBJ1-2	many	TRBD1	TRBV10-3
CSAYGTDVNEKLFF	TGCAGCGCCTACGGGACAGATGTAAATGAAAAACTGTTTTTT	TRBJ1-4	few	TRBD1	TRBV29-1
CAIGFYEQYF	TGTGCCATCGGATTCTACGAGCAGTACTTC	TRBJ2-7	.	.	TRBV10-3
CASSLIAGDHTGELFF	TGTGCCAGCAGCTTAATCGCTGGGGACCACACCGGGGAGCTGTTTTTT	TRBJ2-2	many	.	TRBV7-2
CASSPYESNQPQHF	TGTGCCAGTAGTCCCTACGAGAGCAATCAGCCCCAGCATTTT	TRBJ1-5	.	.	TRBV19
CASSSPRRANTEAFF	TGTGCCAGCTCCTCCCCTCGACGGGCGAACACTGAAGCTTTCTTT	TRBJ1-1	few	.	TRBV18
CASSLSQGKSNQPQHF	TGTGCCAGCAGTTTAAGTCAGGGAAAAAGCAATCAGCCCCAGCATTTT	TRBJ1-5	.	.	TRBV28
CASSETTGGTEAFF	TGCGCCAGCAGTGAGACCACAGGAGGCACTGAAGCTTTCTTT	TRBJ1-1	many	.	TRBV10-2
CSARVSGGYEQYF	TGCAGTGCTAGAGTATCGGGGGGCTACGAGCAGTACTTC	TRBJ2-7	.	TRBD2	TRBV20-1
CASSLGTVRNQPQHF	TGTGCCAGCAGCCTCGGGACAGTTCGCAATCAGCCCCAGCATTTT	TRBJ1-5	many	TRBD1	TRBV7-2
CASSLDVVESYGYTF	TGTGCCAGCAGCTTAGACGTCGTGGAGTCCTATGGCTACACCTTC	TRBJ1-2	many	.	TRBV7-8
CASSLDQSWGEKLFF	TGTGCCAGCAGCTTAGATCAGTCCTGGGGGGAAAAACTGTTTTTT	TRBJ1-4	once	.	TRBV11-2
CASSRGPPEIYEAFF	TGTGCCAGCTCGCGGGGTCCCCCGGAGATATATGAAGCTTTCTTT	TRBJ1-1	few	.	TRBV2
CASTPTRGPRVNEQFF	TGTGCCAGCACCCCGACTAGGGGCCCCAGGGTCAATGAGCAGTTCTTC	TRBJ2-1	.	.	TRBV6-8